This T cell receptor beta chain is from a study of blood T cell repertoires in COVID-19. The germline V gene has CDR1 SGHVS and CDR2 FQNEAQ. With 1 base clipped from V and 4 bases from J, the junction kept 10 bases outside the gene matches. This CDR3 spans 16 amino acids. Assay: immunoSEQ multiplex PCR; the TCRdb copy retains only in-frame clones and omits some. The table records approximately 150,000 clones, roughly 81% of them present only once. This chain connects TRBV7-8 to TRBJ2-7; TRBD2 agrees at 7 bases. The sequence was obtained from a woman aged 80 or over with COVID-19, enrolled during active disease. Sample: peripheral blood. The CDR3 sequence: CASSLVWGGGDYEQYF. CDR3 nucleotides: TGTGCCAGCAGCTTAGTCTGGGGGGGAGGGGATTACGAGCAGTACTTC.